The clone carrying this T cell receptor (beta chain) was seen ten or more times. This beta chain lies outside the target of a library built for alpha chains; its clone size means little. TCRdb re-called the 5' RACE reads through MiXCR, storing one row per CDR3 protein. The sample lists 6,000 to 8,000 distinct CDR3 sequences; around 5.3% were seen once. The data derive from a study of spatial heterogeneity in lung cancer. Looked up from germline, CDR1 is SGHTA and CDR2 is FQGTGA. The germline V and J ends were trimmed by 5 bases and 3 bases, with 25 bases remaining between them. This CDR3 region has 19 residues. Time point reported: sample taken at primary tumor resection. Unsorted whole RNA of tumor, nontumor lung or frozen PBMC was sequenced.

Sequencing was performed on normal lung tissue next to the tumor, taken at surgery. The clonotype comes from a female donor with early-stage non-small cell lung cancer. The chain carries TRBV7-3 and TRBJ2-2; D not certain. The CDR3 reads CASSPLNLGPRRHTGELFF. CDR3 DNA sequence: TGTGCCAGCAGCCCCCTTAACCTAGGCCCGAGGCGTCACACCGGGGAGCTGTTTTTT.